The 24 T cell receptor beta chains listed next were all sequenced from one sample in a study of human T cells and chemical hapten exposure. Time point in this sample: pre-sensitization, week 0. Documented treatment: therapeutic diphenylcyclopropenone sensitization with weekly scalp DPC. In TCRdb, the RACE reads were re-called with MiXCR into one record per CDR3 protein. The sample consists of fewer than 350,000 distinct CDR3 sequences, roughly 7.7% of them appearing once. The sequencing here drew on whole blood, taken in connection with sensitization to the hapten diphenylcyclopropenone (DPC). The receptor set was obtained from a young man with alopecia areata. Some clones in this sample may be carry-over from other donors' samples.

At least ten counts were recorded for this clonotype. The J gene is TRBJ2-7, the V gene TRBV6-2 or TRBV6-3; either TRBD1 or TRBD2 may fit D (5 bases each). Trimming removed 6 bases at V and 7 bases at J, with 16 bases between. This CDR3 contains 13 residues. Per the germline V gene, CDR1 is MNHEY and CDR2 is SVGEGT. CDR3 region: CASSLGRQEEQYF. CDR3 coding DNA: TGTGCCAGCAGCCTGGGACGGCAAGAGGAGCAGTACTTC.

This clonotype was seen at least ten times. This sequence joins TRBV6-5 and TRBJ1-4; the D gene is possibly TRBD1 (6 bases). Trimming left V 6 bases short and J 0 bases short, with 14 bases between. Germline CDR1 MNHEY, CDR2 SVGAGI. The CDR3 extends over 16 amino acids. The DNA for the CDR3 is TGTGCCAGCAGAAAAACAGGGTTTGCAACTAATGAAAAACTGTTTTTT. It codes for CASRKTGFATNEKLFF.

There are many counts of this clonotype. The chain joins TRBV20-1 to TRBJ1-1; D not certain. This CDR3 is 11 amino acids long. Looked up from germline, CDR1 is DFQATT and CDR2 is SNEGSKA (reference sequence). The V end was cut by 0 bases, the J end by 7 bases, with 6 bases between. The CDR3 region has the DNA TGCAGTGCTAGAGATTGGTATGAAGCTTTCTTT. This gives the protein CSARDWYEAFF.

CDR3 bases: TGTGCCAGCAGCCTAGTAAACCTAAACCGGGTGACGCGAGCTTTCTTT. Its translation is CASSLVNLNRVTRAFF. J is TRBJ1-1 and V is TRBV27, with D uncertain. Germline values: CDR1 MNHEY, CDR2 SMNVEV (reference sequence). With 6 bases removed from V and 10 bases from J, the gap between germline ends came to 27 bases. The CDR3 loop spans 16 amino acids.

The chain recombines TRBV7-2 with TRBJ2-3; 9 bases line up with TRBD2. CDR3 size: 18 residues. Germline trimming cut 6 bases from V and 2 bases from J; bases unmatched to any gene: 15. Germline CDR1 reads SGHTA; CDR2 reads FQGNSA. CDR3: CASRPHRLADKNTDTQYF. CDR3 in DNA: TGTGCCAGCAGGCCCCACCGACTAGCGGATAAAAACACAGATACGCAGTATTTT. Complete variable domain (other parts from reference TRBV7-2 and TRBJ2-3): GAGVSQSPSNKVTEKGKDVELRCDPISGHTALYWYRQSLGQGLEFLIYFQGNSAPDKSGLPSDRFSAERTGGSVSTLTIQRTQQEDSAVYLCASRPHRLADKNTDTQYFGPGTRLTVL.

The V gene is TRBV6-2 or TRBV6-3, the J gene TRBJ2-7; D is unresolved. This CDR3 contains 13 residues. The germline V gene has CDR1 MNHEY and CDR2 SVGEGT. Trimming left V 1 base short and J 6 bases short, with 10 bases between. CDR3 sequence: CASSYLSVGEQYF. As DNA, the CDR3 is TGTGCCAGCAGTTACTTATCGGTGGGCGAGCAGTACTTC.

This clonotype was seen only a few times. This chain links TRBV6-1 with TRBJ2-7; 9 nucleotides match TRBD1. There are 13 residues in the CDR3. V gave up 5 bases and J gave up 6 bases; unmatched junction bases: 5. CDR1 is MNHNS and CDR2 is SASEGT in the germline V gene. This chain's CDR3 is CASSPDRGSEQYV. As DNA, the CDR3 is TGTGCCAGCAGTCCGGACAGGGGTTCCGAGCAGTACGTC.

This clonotype was observed a handful of times. The CDR3 region has the DNA TGTGCCAGCAGCGGCACTTGGACAGGGGTTGGCTCACCCCTCCACTTT. This codes for CASSGTWTGVGSPLHF. The rearrangement joins TRBV9 to TRBJ1-6, with TRBD1 matching over 9 bases. The CDR3 sequence is 16 residues long. The V gene end was trimmed by 3 bases and the J gene end by 10 bases; junction bases not matched to a gene: 11. Looked up from germline, CDR1 is SGDLS and CDR2 is YYNGEE.

This clonotype was counted ten times or more. The chain recombines TRBV29-1 with TRBJ1-2; the D gene is possibly TRBD1 (6 bases). Trimming took off 7 bases at V and 8 bases at J, with 20 bases between the two ends. Germline V lookup: CDR1 SQVTM, CDR2 ANQGSEA. The CDR3 runs 13 residues. CDR3 amino acids: CSAGGPLTGGYTF. CDR3 nucleotides: TGCAGCGCTGGGGGCCCTCTCACTGGAGGCTACACCTTC.

The rearrangement links TRBV20-1 to TRBJ1-3; D gene ambiguous. This CDR3 comprises 14 residues. V was shortened by 1 base and J by 4 bases, with 11 bases between the two germline ends. Germline CDR1 DFQATT, CDR2 SNEGSKA (reference sequence). The CDR3 nucleotides read TGCAGTGCTAGAGTTATTGGAGGGGGAAACACCATATATTTT. Protein product: CSARVIGGGNTIYF.

The table lists this clonotype with many counts. The V call is TRBV20-1, the J call TRBJ2-3; D is possibly TRBD1 or TRBD2 (6 bases each). The V end lost 4 bases, the J end lost 7 bases, and 12 bases lay between the germline ends. Germline CDR1 reads DFQATT; CDR2 reads SNEGSKA (reference sequence). The length of the CDR3 is 12 residues. The CDR3 loop is CSAIPGANTQYF. The DNA for the CDR3 is TGCAGTGCTATTCCGGGGGCTAATACGCAGTATTTT.

This clonotype has just a few counts. The chain combines TRBV20-1 with TRBJ1-5; D unresolved. The V end was cut by 3 bases, the J end by 9 bases, with 9 bases between. Germline V gene lookup returns CDR1 DFQATT and CDR2 SNEGSKA (reference sequence). The CDR3 runs 11 residues. CDR3 in amino acids: CSARSGSPQHF. The CDR3 nucleotides read TGCAGTGCTAGGTCCGGGTCGCCCCAGCATTTT.

There are many counts of this clonotype. This sequence joins TRBV10-3 and TRBJ1-1; tentatively, D is TRBD1 (6 bases). The CDR3 consists of 14 residues. Trimming cost V 7 bases and J 6 bases, with 18 bases left between them. The germline CDR1 and CDR2 sequences are ENHRY and SYGVKD. CDR3 in DNA: TGTGCCATCACCGACGGGACACGAAGCGCTGAAGCTTTCTTT. This codes for CAITDGTRSAEAFF.

This clonotype showed up just a few times. The CDR3 DNA reads TGTGCCATCAAGCCCGGGACAGCCCAGGAGACCCAGTACTTC. It yields the protein CAIKPGTAQETQYF. The V call is TRBV10-3, the J call TRBJ2-5, with 7 bases fitting TRBD1. Germline CDR1 reads ENHRY; CDR2 reads SYGVKD. The CDR3 totals 14 residues. The V segment lost 7 bases and the J segment 5 bases; nucleotides outside the gene matches: 10.

Comments on this clonotype: A single base separates this from a much larger clone, so it may be a read error. The CDR3 DNA follows: TGCGCCAACAGCTTGGAGGGGGCCGTAAAAGCTTTCTTT. Protein sequence: CANSLEGAVKAFF. The chain combines TRBV5-1 with TRBJ1-1; 7 positions match TRBD1. Germline CDR1 reads SGHRS; CDR2 reads YFSETQ. The CDR3 totals 13 residues.

This clonotype was observed many times. This chain connects TRBV6-2 or TRBV6-3 to TRBJ2-6; the D gene could be TRBD1 or TRBD2 (5 bases each). Germline V gene sequence: CDR1 MNHEY, CDR2 SVGEGT. This CDR3 spans 17 amino acids. V lost 7 bases to trimming and J lost 0 bases, with 16 bases between them. The CDR3 loop reads CASTPRVGGSGANVLTF. The CDR3 DNA is TGTGCCAGCACCCCCCGCGTTGGGGGCTCTGGGGCCAACGTCCTGACTTTC.

The chain has TRBV2 and TRBJ2-3, with 11 bases matching TRBD1. CDR1 and CDR2 (germline): SNHLY, FYNNEI. The CDR3 has 18 residues. J was trimmed by 3 bases and V by 0 bases; bases with no gene match: 8. CDR3 loop: CASSEALGTGGWTDTQYF. DNA of the CDR3: TGTGCCAGCAGTGAAGCGCTCGGGACAGGGGGGTGGACAGATACGCAGTATTTT.

This clonotype came up a few times. The V gene is TRBV7-9, the J gene TRBJ2-2; D tentatively fits TRBD1 or TRBD2 (5 bases each). Germline CDR1 and CDR2: SEHNR and FQNEAQ (reference sequence). The CDR3 is made up of 18 amino acids. The V end lost 4 bases, the J end lost 2 bases, and 20 bases lay between the germline ends. This CDR3 is CASSWGRIREKNTGELFF. As DNA, the CDR3 is TGTGCCAGCAGCTGGGGCAGGATCAGGGAGAAAAACACCGGGGAGCTGTTTTTT. Filled out from reference TRBV7-9 and TRBJ2-2, the complete variable domain reads DTGVSQNPRHKITKRGQNVTFRCDPISEHNRLYWYRQTLGQGPEFLTYFQNEAQLEKSRLLSDRFSAERPKGSFSTLEIQRTEQGDSAMYLCASSWGRIREKNTGELFFGEGSRLTVL.

This clonotype was recorded a few times. J is TRBJ1-1 and V is TRBV11-2; D is perhaps TRBD1 (6 bases). This CDR3 region has 14 residues. Germline values: CDR1 SGHAT, CDR2 FQNNGV. With 2 bases removed from V and 4 bases from J, the gap between germline ends came to 11 bases. CDR3 protein: CASSLPTGSTEAFF. For the CDR3, the DNA is TGTGCCAGCAGCTTACCTACAGGGAGCACTGAAGCTTTCTTT.

Ten or more counts support this clonotype. Here the CDR3 reads CSVAENTDTQYF. CDR3 bases: TGCAGCGTAGCTGAAAATACAGATACGCAGTATTTT. The chain recombines TRBV29-1 with TRBJ2-3; unclear D gene. The CDR3 totals 12 residues. Germline CDR1 is SQVTM and CDR2 is ANQGSEA. V was pared by 6 bases and J by 3 bases, with 10 bases between.

The gene calls are TRBV11-2 and TRBJ1-5; D is uncertain. Germline V gene lookup returns CDR1 SGHAT and CDR2 FQNNGV. Trimming pared 5 bases from V and 3 bases from J, leaving 14 bases between. CDR3 length equals 15 residues. CDR3: CASSAGFGDNQPQHF. The CDR3 coding sequence is TGTGCCAGCAGCGCGGGGTTCGGAGACAATCAGCCCCAGCATTTT.

J is TRBJ2-4 and V is TRBV7-9; no definite D call. V gave up 5 bases and J gave up 0 bases, with 14 bases separating them. From germline, CDR1 is SEHNR and CDR2 FQNEAQ (reference sequence). The CDR3 is 16 residues long. The CDR3 nucleotides are TGTGCCAGCAGCCCCCCCGGGTGGCTAGCCAAAAACATTCAGTACTTC. Its translation: CASSPPGWLAKNIQYF.

This clonotype was observed many times. This sequence joins TRBV20-1 and TRBJ1-1, with no clear D. This CDR3 spans 15 amino acids. Trimming removed 6 bases from V and 0 bases from J, with 17 bases in between. CDR1 is DFQATT, CDR2 SNEGSKA, per germline (reference sequence). The CDR3 protein is CSAGWYRELNTEAFF. CDR3 nucleotides: TGCAGTGCGGGATGGTATCGGGAACTGAACACTGAAGCTTTCTTT.

This clonotype was detected ten times or more. In DNA form, the CDR3 reads TGTGCCAGCCAGAGGGACAGAGACTACAATGAGCAGTTCTTC. It translates to CASQRDRDYNEQFF. The chain carries TRBV11-3 and TRBJ2-1, with 7 bases identical to TRBD1. Unmatched junction bases numbered 7, after V lost 8 bases and J lost 3 bases. Per germline, CDR1 SGHNT and CDR2 YENEEA. There are 14 residues in the CDR3.